These T cell receptor beta chains were read from a single sample in a study of regulatory T cells in long-lasting Graves disease. TCRdb fed the multiplex PCR reads into MiXCR, producing one record per CDR3 protein. The table shows 400,000 to 500,000 distinct CDR3 sequences, with about 15% occurring only once. The same sample was also used in a study of T cells in Graves' hyperthyroidism and ophthalmopathy.

The source material was peripheral blood mononuclear cells (PBMCs), sampled at new diagnosis, from a patient treated with antithyroid drugs. These receptors were obtained from a young woman with Graves disease. CDR3s include the opening cysteine and the closing phenylalanine or tryptophan. D genes are given only for firm matches. The size of a clone is reported for some rows only, either as once, few or many, or as a class for expanded clones.

v_call	d_call	j_call	clone_size	cdr3_nt	cdr3_aa
TRBV3-1	TRBD1	TRBJ2-5	few	TGTGCCAGCAGCCAAGATCGGGGGACAGGGTTTGTGTTGGAGACCCAGTACTTC	CASSQDRGTGFVLETQYF
TRBV20-1	.	TRBJ1-4	many	TGCAGTGCTCAACTCAGTGGAGGCGAAAAACTGTTTTTT	CSAQLSGGEKLFF
TRBV28	.	TRBJ1-4	many	TGTGCCAGCAGCAAACGACGGAATGAAAAACTGTTTTTT	CASSKRRNEKLFF
TRBV12-3/TRBV12-4	.	TRBJ1-1	many	TGTGCCAGCAGTTTAGGAGGATTTGAAGCTTTCTTT	CASSLGGFEAFF
TRBV20-1	.	TRBJ1-5	many	TGCAGTGCTCCCCTCCGAGGAGGCAATCAGCCCCAGCATTTT	CSAPLRGGNQPQHF
TRBV11-2	.	TRBJ1-1	few	TGTGCCAGCAGCCGCGTAACGGCGTACGCTGAAGCTTTCTTT	CASSRVTAYAEAFF
TRBV20-1	.	TRBJ2-2	.	TGCAGTGCTAGAGATCAAACTTCTTTCCGAGGCGGGGAGCTGTTTTTT	CSARDQTSFRGGELFF
TRBV24-1	.	TRBJ2-7	many	TGTGCCACCAGTGCAGCGGGCTCCTTCTCCTACGAGCAGTACTTC	CATSAAGSFSYEQYF
TRBV20-1	.	TRBJ2-7	many	TGCAGTGCCCGGCGGCGGGTCGACTACGAGCAGTACTTC	CSARRRVDYEQYF
TRBV30	.	TRBJ2-7	many	TGTGCCTGGAGTCGGGGTTACGAGCAGTACTTC	CAWSRGYEQYF
TRBV5-5	.	TRBJ2-7	few	TGTGCCAGCAGCTTGGCCTCGGGACTTAGCTCCTACGAGCAGTACTTC	CASSLASGLSSYEQYF
TRBV7-3	TRBD2	TRBJ2-5	many	TGTGCCAGCAGCTTAAACGGGAGGGCAGAGACCCAGTACTTC	CASSLNGRAETQYF
TRBV19	.	TRBJ2-1	few	TGTGCCAGTAGTCCCCAGAGGGCAGCGTATGAGCAGTTCTTC	CASSPQRAAYEQFF
TRBV27	TRBD2	TRBJ2-1	.	TGTGCCAGCAGTCACCTGCCGGGACTAGCGGGAGGGGGGGCCAATGAGCAGTTCTTC	CASSHLPGLAGGGANEQFF
TRBV3-1	.	TRBJ2-4	few	TGTGCCAGCAGCCAAGGAGACCTAGCCAAAAACATTCAGTACTTC	CASSQGDLAKNIQYF
TRBV7-3	.	TRBJ2-3	.	TGTGCCAGCAGCTTAATCGGGGGAGAAAATACGCAGTATTTT	CASSLIGGENTQYF
TRBV5-1	.	TRBJ2-2	few	TGCGCCAGCAGCCTCCGGACGGGAGTTGGGACCGGGGAGCTGTTTTTT	CASSLRTGVGTGELFF
TRBV14	TRBD2	TRBJ2-1	few	TGTGCCAGCAGCCTGTCGACTAGCGGGATCACAACCTACAATGAGCAGTTCTTC	CASSLSTSGITTYNEQFF
TRBV30	TRBD1	TRBJ2-3	few	TGTGCCTGGACCCCGGGACAGGTCACGAATACGCAGTATTTT	CAWTPGQVTNTQYF
TRBV5-4	TRBD1	TRBJ2-7	few	TGTGCCAGCAGCACCGGACAGGCGACCGCCTACGAGCAGTACTTC	CASSTGQATAYEQYF
TRBV12-3/TRBV12-4	.	TRBJ2-1	many	TGTGCCAGCAGTTCACGGGGTTACAATGAGCAGTTCTTC	CASSSRGYNEQFF
TRBV6-5	TRBD2	TRBJ2-7	many	TGTGCCAGCAGTTACGGCGGGAGCTACGAGCAGTACTTC	CASSYGGSYEQYF